These 21 T cell receptor beta chains share one sample of origin, sequenced in a study of blood T cell repertoires in COVID-19. Produced via immunoSEQ multiplex PCR; TCRdb's table is partial and in-frame only. The sample has about 88,000 clones; over 75% are singletons. The sequenced material came from peripheral blood. The receptors derive from a man older than 75 with acute or convalescent COVID-19.

The V call is TRBV29-1, the J call TRBJ1-1, with D perhaps matching TRBD1 (5 bases). The CDR3 sequence is 13 residues long. Germline CDR1 SQVTM, CDR2 ANQGSEA. V was trimmed by 4 bases and J by 1 base, leaving 10 bases between them. The CDR3 region has the DNA TGCAGCGTTGCATTTCAGGGGAACACTGAAGCTTTCTTT. Amino acids: CSVAFQGNTEAFF. The whole variable domain, filled in from reference TRBV29-1 and TRBJ1-1, reads SAVISQKPSRDICQRGTSLTIQCQVDSQVTMMFWYRQQPGQSLTLIATANQGSEATYESGFVIDKFPISRPNLTFSTLTVSNMSPEDSSIYLCSVAFQGNTEAFFGQGTRLTVV.

This sequence joins TRBV7-8 and TRBJ2-7; TRBD2 might be the D (5 bases). Trimming stripped 0 bases from V and 7 bases from J, with 16 bases between. CDR1 is SGHVS and CDR2 is FQNEAQ in the germline V gene. CDR3 length: 15 amino acids. CDR3 in amino acids: CASSLAGVVRVEQYF. Written as DNA, the CDR3 is TGTGCCAGCAGCTTAGCGGGTGTTGTGAGGGTGGAGCAGTACTTC.

The V and J genes are TRBV6-6 and TRBJ1-3, with TRBD1 matching 7 bases. Per germline, CDR1 MNHNY and CDR2 SVGAGI (reference sequence). Trimming cost V 6 bases and J 10 bases; bases outside gene matches: 9. The CDR3 consists of 13 residues. The CDR3 here is CASRTTGFLTIYF. The CDR3 region has the DNA TGTGCCAGCAGGACGACAGGGTTCCTTACCATATATTTT.

This clone was found once. This chain joins TRBV11-1 and TRBJ1-2; D remains ambiguous. The CDR3 is 13 residues long. Germline V gives CDR1 SGHAT, CDR2 FQDESV (reference sequence). The V end was cut by 5 bases, the J end by 3 bases, with 10 bases between. The CDR3 spells CASSPSQDYGYTF. In nucleotides, the CDR3 is TGTGCCAGCAGCCCAAGTCAGGACTATGGCTACACCTTC.

The sample holds one count of this clone. The chain is built from TRBV11-2 and TRBJ2-2, with 7 positions matching TRBD1. CDR1 is SGHAT and CDR2 is FQNNGV in the germline V gene. There are 15 residues in the CDR3. V shed 6 bases, J shed 1 base, and the junction held 5 bases outside the gene matches. The CDR3 protein is CASSRQGLNTGELFF. DNA of the CDR3: TGTGCCAGCAGTCGACAGGGATTGAACACCGGGGAGCTGTTTTTT.

The rearrangement joins TRBV5-4 to TRBJ1-1; D might be TRBD1 (5 bases). V gave up 3 bases and J gave up 2 bases, with 17 bases separating them. The CDR3 contains 16 residues. Per the germline V gene, CDR1 is SGHNT and CDR2 is YYREEE (reference sequence). CDR3 coding DNA: TGTGCCAGCAGCTATGGGGCAGGGCGGGGAAACACTGAAGCTTTCTTT. Translating it yields CASSYGAGRGNTEAFF. The variable domain in full, completed from reference TRBV5-4 and TRBJ1-1, reads ETGVTQSPTHLIKTRGQQVTLRCSSQSGHNTVSWYQQALGQGPQFIFQYYREEENGRGNFPPRFSGLQFPNYSSELNVNALELDDSALYLCASSYGAGRGNTEAFFGQGTRLTVV.

This clone was observed a handful of times. The chain combines TRBV7-9 with TRBJ1-2; no clear D. The CDR3 contains 14 residues. The V gene's germline CDR1 is SEHNR and CDR2 FQNEAQ (reference sequence). The germline V and J ends were trimmed by 5 bases and 0 bases, with 10 bases remaining between them. This chain's CDR3 is CASSQGRANYGYTF. CDR3 DNA sequence: TGTGCCAGCAGCCAAGGGAGAGCTAACTATGGCTACACCTTC.

The chain joins TRBV14 to TRBJ2-7, with TRBD2 identical over 8 bases. Looked up from germline, CDR1 is SGHDN and CDR2 is FVKESK. CDR3 size: 14 residues. V was clipped by 3 bases and J by 6 bases; unmatched bases: 7. The CDR3 sequence: CASSQSISGSEQYF. The CDR3 DNA reads as TGTGCCAGCAGCCAGTCGATCAGCGGGAGCGAGCAGTACTTC.

CDR3 coding DNA: TGTGCCAGCAGCTTACTGGGCGCGGGAAACACCATATATTTT. It translates to CASSLLGAGNTIYF. This chain connects TRBV7-9 to TRBJ1-3; D remains unclear. The CDR3 contains 14 residues. The germline V and J ends were trimmed by 2 bases and 4 bases, with 9 bases remaining between them. CDR1 is SEHNR, CDR2 FQNEAQ, per germline (reference sequence).

The chain uses TRBV7-9 and TRBJ2-5, with a weak D call TRBD1 (6 bases). Germline values: CDR1 SEHNR, CDR2 FQNEAQ (reference sequence). The CDR3 consists of 13 residues. The V end was cut by 5 bases, the J end by 5 bases, with 12 bases between. The CDR3 region is CASSQGFLETQYF. The CDR3, as DNA: TGTGCCAGCAGCCAGGGGTTCCTGGAGACCCAGTACTTC.

The V gene is TRBV7-2, the J gene TRBJ1-2; no clear D gene. V was clipped by 2 bases and J by 2 bases, with 6 bases between them. Looked up from germline, CDR1 is SGHTA and CDR2 is FQGNSA. CDR3 length: 13 residues. The CDR3 here is CASSLQQNYGYTF. The DNA for the CDR3 is TGTGCCAGCAGCTTACAACAGAACTATGGCTACACCTTC.

The rearrangement links TRBV6-1 to TRBJ2-7; D remains ambiguous. Deletions cut 2 bases from V and 2 bases from J, with 16 bases between. Germline CDR1 is MNHNS and CDR2 is SASEGT. The CDR3 length is 16 residues. The CDR3: CASSERLTLPPYEQYF. CDR3 in DNA: TGTGCCAGCAGTGAACGTCTGACATTGCCCCCCTACGAGCAGTACTTC.

The rearrangement links TRBV29-1 to TRBJ2-3; 8 bases are a match to TRBD2. The V gene's germline CDR1 is SQVTM and CDR2 ANQGSEA. V was pared by 6 bases and J by 3 bases, with 14 bases of the junction left unmatched. This CDR3 is built from 16 residues. CDR3 residues: CSVRNTGTRGTDTQYF. The CDR3 nucleotides read TGCAGCGTGCGGAATACCGGGACTAGAGGGACAGATACGCAGTATTTT.

V gene TRBV19 combines with J gene TRBJ2-1; 9 bases match TRBD2. The germline V gene encodes CDR1 LNHDA and CDR2 SQIVND (reference sequence). CDR3 length: 16 residues. Losses at the gene ends were 6 bases for V and 7 bases for J; bases not matched to a gene: 13. The CDR3 reads CASRLTGTSRSNEQFF. The CDR3 bases are TGTGCCAGTAGATTGACCGGGACTAGCCGCTCAAATGAGCAGTTCTTC.

In this sample, this clone turned up once. The chain has TRBV18 and TRBJ1-4; D is ambiguous. Germline CDR1 reads KGHSH; CDR2 reads LQKENI. V lost 4 bases and J lost 0, with 9 bases in between. This CDR3 contains 15 residues. This chain's CDR3 is CASSRQAPTNEKLFF. CDR3 DNA sequence: TGTGCCAGCTCACGGCAGGCCCCAACTAATGAAAAACTGTTTTTT.

This sequence joins TRBV19 and TRBJ2-1; 11 nucleotides line up with TRBD2. This CDR3 is built from 15 residues. V gave up 9 bases and J gave up 9 bases; unmatched junction bases: 13. From germline, CDR1 is LNHDA and CDR2 SQIVND (reference sequence). Here the CDR3 DNA reads TGTGCCAGCCGGGGACTAGCGGAGTGGGAGGGTGAGCAGTTCTTC. The encoded protein is CASRGLAEWEGEQFF.

This clone was seen only once. The rearrangement joins TRBV5-1 to TRBJ1-6; D ambiguous. The CDR3 runs 14 residues. CDR1 and CDR2 (germline): SGHRS, YFSETQ. Deletions cut 1 base from V and 9 bases from J, with 11 bases between. In DNA, the CDR3 is TGCGCCAGCAGCTTGACAGCCTCAGGTTCACCCCTCCACTTT. Amino acids: CASSLTASGSPLHF.

The genes are TRBV19 and TRBJ1-2, with TRBD1 identical over 7 bases. J was trimmed by 4 bases and V by 0 bases; bases with no gene match: 2. Germline values: CDR1 LNHDA, CDR2 SQIVND (reference sequence). This CDR3 is 14 amino acids long. The CDR3 is CASSIEGGSYGYTF. In DNA form, the CDR3 reads TGTGCCAGTAGTATAGAAGGGGGCAGCTATGGCTACACCTTC.

CDR3 region: CASSLQQLRETQYF. The CDR3 DNA sequence: TGTGCCAGCAGCTTGCAACAGCTGCGTGAGACCCAGTACTTC. The chain is built from TRBV5-4 and TRBJ2-5, with D hard to call. The CDR3 consists of 14 residues. Trimming left V 1 base short and J 5 bases short, with 12 bases between. Germline CDR1 reads SGHNT; CDR2 reads YYREEE (reference sequence).

The rearrangement links TRBV2 to TRBJ2-2; 7 bases fit TRBD1. The V segment lost 4 bases and the J segment 5 bases; nucleotides outside the gene matches: 4. This CDR3 contains 14 residues. Per germline, CDR1 SNHLY and CDR2 FYNNEI. CDR3 nucleotides: TGTGCCAGCAGTGGACAGGGCCGGACCGGGGAGCTGTTTTTT. As protein: CASSGQGRTGELFF.

The chain joins TRBV28 to TRBJ1-1; no definite D call. Trimming removed 6 bases at V and 6 bases at J, with 8 bases between. The CDR3 spans 11 residues. Germline lookup yields CDR1 MDHEN and CDR2 SYDVKM. The CDR3 sequence: CASRFIAEAFF. The CDR3 region has the DNA TGTGCCAGCAGATTTATCGCTGAAGCTTTCTTT.